A selection of T cell receptor beta chains follows, all from one sample in a study of OX40 agonist ivuxolimab in advanced cancers. The assay was immunoSEQ multiplex PCR, and TCRdb's table has in-frame clones only and misses some. There are about 88,000 clones in the sample; more than 70% occur only once, and about 0.22% lies in the top ten. The input for sequencing was CD4+ or CD8+ T cells sorted from blood, taken in a trial of the OX40 agonist ivuxolimab. These receptors were taken from an adult with an advanced solid tumor such as melanoma, head and neck, liver or kidney cancer. CDR3s include the opening cysteine and the closing phenylalanine or tryptophan. The order of the fields is CDR3 DNA, CDR3 protein, D gene, clone size, J gene, V gene. D genes are given only for firm matches. A clone size is listed for some rows: how often the clone was seen (once, few, many), or a class if it is expanded.

TGTGCCAGCCCCCAGAGTCAGGGGGCGGGAGAGACCCAGTACTTC,CASPQSQGAGETQYF,TRBD1,NA,TRBJ2-5,TRBV6-1
TGTGCCAGCAGCCCTGGGTGGGGGCGGGCCTACGAGCAGTACTTC,CASSPGWGRAYEQYF,NA,NA,TRBJ2-7,TRBV5-8
TGTGCCAGCAGTTTAGGTTCAAATTCTCAGCCCCAGCATTTT,CASSLGSNSQPQHF,NA,NA,TRBJ1-5,TRBV28
TGTGCCAGCAGTTTATTGGGGGCCCAGCCCCAGCATTTT,CASSLLGAQPQHF,NA,once,TRBJ1-5,TRBV28
TGTGCCAGCAGCGTAGCATCAATAGCGGGAGCCGGAGATACGCAGTATTTT,CASSVASIAGAGDTQYF,TRBD2,NA,TRBJ2-3,TRBV9
TGTGCCAGCAGCTTAACGTCAGGTAGCCCTGAAGCTTTCTTT,CASSLTSGSPEAFF,NA,NA,TRBJ1-1,TRBV7-3
TGTGCCAGTACCCCGGACAGGGGGGGGGAGACCCAGTACTTC,CASTPDRGGETQYF,TRBD1,NA,TRBJ2-5,TRBV19
TGTGCCAGCAGCTCACCGGGCAATGAGCAGTTCTTC,CASSSPGNEQFF,NA,NA,TRBJ2-1,TRBV11-2
TGTGCCAGCACCCCCTTCGGACAGAGCACTGAAGCTTTCTTT,CASTPFGQSTEAFF,NA,NA,TRBJ1-1,TRBV7-9
TGTGCCAGCAGTTGGGCGACTGGTGGCTACACCTTC,CASSWATGGYTF,NA,NA,TRBJ1-2,TRBV28
TGTGCCAGCAGCGGGGGTATCGATGAAAAACTGTTTTTT,CASSGGIDEKLFF,NA,NA,TRBJ1-4,TRBV7-2
TGTGCCAGCAGCTCTCGATCCGGGACGAACTCCTACGAGCAGTACTTC,CASSSRSGTNSYEQYF,NA,NA,TRBJ2-7,TRBV11-1
TGTGCCAGCAGCGTACGCCTGGGGAACTATGGCTACACCTTC,CASSVRLGNYGYTF,NA,NA,TRBJ1-2,TRBV9
TGTGCCAGCAGCCGTTTAGCGGGCTCGGGGGCAGGGGCCAACGTCCTGACTTTC,CASSRLAGSGAGANVLTF,NA,NA,TRBJ2-6,TRBV11-2
TGTGCCAGCAGTTTTGAAGGGGGCGAGCAGTACTTC,CASSFEGGEQYF,NA,once,TRBJ2-7,TRBV28
TGTGCCAGCAGAGATTACAATGAGCAGTTCTTC,CASRDYNEQFF,NA,NA,TRBJ2-1,TRBV27
TGTGCCAGCAGCTTGCGGGGGTCGGAGACCCAGTACTTC,CASSLRGSETQYF,NA,few,TRBJ2-5,TRBV5-4
TGTGCCAGCAGCACCGGACAGGGGAGATATGGCTACACCTTC,CASSTGQGRYGYTF,TRBD1,NA,TRBJ1-2,TRBV11-2
TGCAGCGTTGCGGAGGGGTTCGCGTATGGCTACACCTTC,CSVAEGFAYGYTF,NA,NA,TRBJ1-2,TRBV29-1
TGCGCCAGCAGCTTGGAATCGGCTTGGGATGTGAATTCACCCCTCCACTTT,CASSLESAWDVNSPLHF,NA,NA,TRBJ1-6,TRBV5-1
TGTGCCAGCAGTTTGACCGGGACAGGGACTGGCTACACCTTC,CASSLTGTGTGYTF,TRBD1,once,TRBJ1-2,TRBV27
TGTGCCAGCAGCCCACGACAGGGGGCAACTAATGAAAAACTGTTTTTT,CASSPRQGATNEKLFF,TRBD1,NA,TRBJ1-4,TRBV5-8
TGTGCCAGCAGCTTTGACAGGCTACCTTCTGAAGCTTTCTTT,CASSFDRLPSEAFF,NA,NA,TRBJ1-1,TRBV7-9
TGTGCCACCGAGAGCAGGAACACCGGGGAGCTGTTTTTT,CATESRNTGELFF,NA,NA,TRBJ2-2,TRBV28
TGTGCCAGCAGCGGAGGGGGTTTTGGGCGATCTGGAAACACCATATATTTT,CASSGGGFGRSGNTIYF,NA,NA,TRBJ1-3,TRBV9
TGTGCCAGCAGCTTATTCCCTGGCAGGAGCACAGATACGCAGTATTTT,CASSLFPGRSTDTQYF,NA,NA,TRBJ2-3,TRBV7-2
TGTGCCAGCAGTGGGGGGACAGGGAGGCAGTACTTC,CASSGGTGRQYF,TRBD1,NA,TRBJ2-7,TRBV25-1
TGTGCCAGCAGCTCGGGACTTTCAATGGGGCAGTACTTC,CASSSGLSMGQYF,NA,NA,TRBJ2-7,TRBV7-6
TGTGCCAGCAGCGCCGGGACTAGCGGGGCCGCTTCTCCGTATTTT,CASSAGTSGAASPYF,TRBD2,NA,TRBJ2-3,TRBV5-4
TGTGCCAGCAGCTTTCGGACAGGGATGAGTCCAGCTTTCTTT,CASSFRTGMSPAFF,TRBD1,NA,TRBJ1-1,TRBV9
TGTGCCAGCAGTTACCGGGGACAGGCTAGCAATCAGCCCCAGCATTTT,CASSYRGQASNQPQHF,TRBD1,NA,TRBJ1-5,TRBV6-6
TGTGCCAGCAGTTATGGTCGGGGGCCTGGTGGCTACACCTTC,CASSYGRGPGGYTF,NA,NA,TRBJ1-2,TRBV6-5
TGTGCCAGCAGCTCCCAACCCCCGACAGGTGGCTACACCTTC,CASSSQPPTGGYTF,NA,NA,TRBJ1-2,TRBV9
TGTGCCAGCAGCAGGGAGGGGGGGCATCAGCCCCAGCATTTT,CASSREGGHQPQHF,NA,NA,TRBJ1-5,TRBV5-6
TGTGCCATAGAGACGGGGGCCAACACCGGGGAGCTGTTTTTT,CAIETGANTGELFF,NA,NA,TRBJ2-2,TRBV2
TGCGCCACCAGCAGCCGGGACAGACCTTTCTATGGCTACACCTTC,CATSSRDRPFYGYTF,TRBD1,NA,TRBJ1-2,TRBV15
TGCGCCAGCAGCTTGGTGGCCCAGGGATATTACACCGGGGAGCTGTTTTTT,CASSLVAQGYYTGELFF,NA,NA,TRBJ2-2,TRBV5-1
TGTGCCAGCACCCCGGCTGGGGGGACCTACGAGCAGTACTTC,CASTPAGGTYEQYF,NA,once,TRBJ2-7,TRBV28
TGTGCCACCAGCCGGGCCGGTGGTGAAAAACTGTTTTTT,CATSRAGGEKLFF,NA,NA,TRBJ1-4,TRBV15
TGTGCCAGCAGATCCGGGACAGGGCGAAGTGAAAAACTGTTTTTT,CASRSGTGRSEKLFF,TRBD1,NA,TRBJ1-4,TRBV28
TGCGCCAGCAGCCAAGGGGACGGCTACACCTTC,CASSQGDGYTF,NA,NA,TRBJ1-2,TRBV4-1
TGTGCCAGCAGTGAAGCAGGACCCTACGAGCAGTACTTC,CASSEAGPYEQYF,NA,few,TRBJ2-7,TRBV2
TGTGCCAGCAGTTTAGCAGGGAGGGGGACTGAAGCTTTCTTT,CASSLAGRGTEAFF,NA,NA,TRBJ1-1,TRBV28
TGTGCCAGCAGCTTACGTGGGGTAAACACTGAAGCTTTCTTT,CASSLRGVNTEAFF,NA,NA,TRBJ1-1,TRBV7-3
TGCGCCAGCACGCTTACAGGAGCCCAAGAGACCCAGTACTTC,CASTLTGAQETQYF,NA,NA,TRBJ2-5,TRBV5-1
TGTGCCAGCTCACCACTGACTCGTAATGGGGAGCTGTTTTTT,CASSPLTRNGELFF,NA,NA,TRBJ2-2,TRBV18